The sequence of this T cell receptor (beta chain) was determined in a study of CD8+ T cells in alopecia areata. As for the study in general: Treated patients were dosed with oral tofacitinib, taking 5 to 10 mg twice daily. Study observations and caveats: Mice gave a clearer picture of TCR sharing than patients did, possibly for HLA-related reasons.

In the case of this clone: Its specificity is not known.

Treatment specified: oral pan-JAK inhibitor, 5-10 mg twice daily. PBMC-derived CD4+ and CD8+ T cells were sorted. Reverse transcribed after extraction, RNA yielded cDNA as the sequencing template. Assay used: immunoSEQ multiplex PCR; TCRdb lists only in-frame clones, some missing. This sample has some 150,000 clones, with 45% to 60% found just once. V was cut by 5 bases and J by 7 bases, with 18 bases left in between. The CDR3 loop spans 15 amino acids. Looked up from germline, CDR1 is MNHEY and CDR2 is SMNVEV (reference sequence). Sequenced material: CD8+ T cells sorted from blood, taken at week 4, from a patient treated with tofacitinib. The sequence was obtained from a human donor with alopecia areata. The rearrangement uses TRBV27 and TRBJ2-4, with D perhaps being TRBD1 or TRBD2 (6 bases each). Written as DNA, the CDR3 is TGTGCCAGCAGTCCGAATAGGGGGGCGGGCAACATTCAGTACTTC. Translating gives CASSPNRGAGNIQYF.